Following are 10 T cell receptor beta chains from one sample sequenced in a study of T cells after yellow fever vaccination. TCRdb reprocessed the 5' RACE reads with MiXCR, giving one entry per CDR3 protein. The table has about 63,000 distinct CDR3 sequences, roughly 7.3% seen once. Material: CD8+ T cells sorted from PBMCs, obtained 15 days after the yellow fever booster vaccination. These receptors originate from a man aged 25-45 years who received the YFV17D yellow fever vaccine.

This clonotype was observed many times. The V gene is TRBV10-3, the J gene TRBJ2-1, with D possibly being TRBD1 (5 bases). This CDR3 has 16 amino acids. V was shortened by 4 bases and J by 1 base, with 14 bases between the two germline ends. CDR1 and CDR2 (germline): ENHRY, SYGVKD. The CDR3 DNA reads TGTGCCATCAGTGGGACCTTGCAGGGATCCTACAATGAGCAGTTCTTC. This encodes CAISGTLQGSYNEQFF.

This clonotype was observed many times. The V and J genes are TRBV20-1 and TRBJ2-1; D perhaps matches TRBD2 (6 bases). Per the germline V gene, CDR1 is DFQATT and CDR2 is SNEGSKA (reference sequence). This CDR3 comprises 14 residues. V was clipped by 5 bases and J by 0 bases, with 11 bases between them. CDR3 loop: CSAQDGSSYNEQFF. The CDR3 nucleotides are TGCAGTGCTCAGGACGGGAGCTCCTACAATGAGCAGTTCTTC.

Details on this clonotype: A read error may account for a junction end that differs from germline. The chain employs TRBV15 and TRBJ2-6; 9 bases align to TRBD2. Germline assignment: CDR1 LNHNV and CDR2 YYDKDF (reference sequence). The CDR3 is made up of 18 amino acids. The chain's CDR3 is CASSRGGSGSSGANVLTF. The CDR3 DNA is TGTGCCTCCAGCAGAGGCGGTAGCGGGAGCTCTGGGGCCAACGTCCTGACTTTC.

Points on this clonotype: A much larger clone lies one base from this, so it may be a read error. The V gene is TRBV27, the J gene TRBJ2-7, with D maybe TRBD2 (6 bases). The CDR3 totals 14 residues. Between the trimmed V and J ends, which lost 5 bases and 3 bases, there was a span of 14 bases. Germline V gene sequence: CDR1 MNHEY, CDR2 SMNVEV (reference sequence). The CDR3 protein is CASSSGWPHYEQYF. DNA of the CDR3: TGTGCCAGCAGTAGCGGGTGGCCCCACTACGAGCAGTACTTC.

The sample holds many counts of this clonotype. The chain is built from TRBV12-3 or TRBV12-4 and TRBJ2-3; D may be TRBD1 or TRBD2 (6 bases each). Trimming removed 1 base from V and 4 bases from J, with 12 bases in between. This CDR3 spans 15 amino acids. CDR3 DNA: TGTGCCAGCAGTTTAGGGTACAGGGAGGCAGATACGCAGTATTTT. Residues: CASSLGYREADTQYF.

In its sample, this clonotype was seen many times. V gene TRBV7-6 combines with J gene TRBJ2-1; D perhaps matches TRBD2 (6 bases). The length of the CDR3 is 12 residues. Germline V lookup: CDR1 SGHVS, CDR2 FNYEAQ. The germline V and J ends were trimmed by 1 base and 12 bases, with 10 bases remaining between them. CDR3 amino acids: CASSLGGEMQFF. The CDR3 nucleotides read TGTGCCAGCAGCTTAGGCGGGGAAATGCAGTTCTTC.

This rearrangement joins TRBV7-9 to TRBJ1-2; 8 bases are shared with TRBD1. Losses at the gene ends were 3 bases for V and 0 bases for J; bases not matched to a gene: 3. The CDR3 spans 15 residues. Looked up from germline, CDR1 is SEHNR and CDR2 is FQNEAQ (reference sequence). This chain's CDR3 is CASSLQQGANYGYTF. Here the CDR3 DNA reads TGTGCCAGCAGCTTGCAACAGGGGGCTAACTATGGCTACACCTTC.

This clonotype was picked up many times. The V call is TRBV4-3, the J call TRBJ2-2; 8 positions agree with TRBD2. This CDR3 has 16 residues. V trimming: 6 bases; J trimming: 0 bases; junction bases outside the gene matches: 6. Per germline, CDR1 LGHNA and CDR2 YSLEER. The CDR3 spells CASRLAEISNTGELFF. The CDR3 bases are TGCGCCAGCAGACTAGCGGAAATTTCGAACACCGGGGAGCTGTTTTTT.

This clonotype was seen repeatedly, ten times or more. The chain carries TRBV5-1 and TRBJ2-2; TRBD2 aligns across 9 bases. Germline V gives CDR1 SGHRS, CDR2 YFSETQ. J gave up 0 bases and V 5 bases, and 5 bases lay outside the gene matches. The CDR3 spans 16 residues. The chain's CDR3 is CASRPGLASNTGELFF. CDR3 coding DNA: TGCGCCAGCAGACCGGGACTAGCTTCGAACACCGGGGAGCTGTTTTTT.

The rearrangement links TRBV24-1 to TRBJ2-1, with 12 bases matching TRBD2. The CDR3 has 21 amino acids. The germline CDR1 and CDR2 sequences are KGHDR and SFDVKD. CDR3 protein: CGTSDSGIGTSGQTSYNEQFF. CDR3 nucleotide sequence: TGTGGGACCAGTGATTCAGGGATAGGGACTAGCGGGCAGACCTCCTACAATGAGCAGTTCTTC.